This TCR beta chain was recovered during a study of T cell clonality in common variable immunodeficiency. The CDR3 runs 15 residues. Between the trimmed V and J ends, which lost 1 base and 5 bases, there was a span of 11 bases. Germline-derived CDR1 and CDR2 are SGHTA and FQGNSA. Sequenced by immunoSEQ multiplex PCR; TCRdb stores in-frame clones only, minus some. The repertoire consists of some 50,000 clones, none detected only once. This clone was recorded at least ten times. The read ends 3 residues shy of where the CDR3 ends; the end is completed using the germline J gene. Within the sample, other DNA sequences also encode this same CDR3.

Material: peripheral blood mononuclear cells. V is TRBV7-2 and J is TRBJ2-2; D might be TRBD2 (6 bases). The clonotype was recovered from a person between 18 and 70 years old in good health. The CDR3 reads CASSLVETSTGELFF. The CDR3 DNA, read in part, is TGTGCCAGCAGCTTAGTGGAGACTAGTACCGGGGAG.